A single sample is the source of the 5 T cell receptor beta chains below, sequenced in a study of T cell responses to AZD1222 COVID-19 vaccine. Profiled with immunoSEQ multiplex PCR; TCRdb holds only in-frame clones, not every one. The sample lists some 130,000 clones, roughly 90% seen once, with under 2% in the top ten. The sample consisted of peripheral blood, taken on day 0 of AZD1222 vaccination. These receptors were collected from an adult in good health.

This chain's CDR3 is CASSESLRGGGDHGYTF. CDR3 in DNA: TGTGCCAGCAGTGAATCGCTTAGGGGGGGAGGTGATCATGGCTACACCTTC. The J gene is TRBJ1-2, the V gene TRBV25-1, with TRBD1 as a possible D gene (6 bases). This CDR3 is 17 amino acids long. The V and J ends lost 1 base and 6 bases respectively, with 21 bases between them. The germline V gene has CDR1 MGHDK and CDR2 SYGVNS.

This clone is a singleton in its sample. The rearrangement joins TRBV28 to TRBJ1-1; maybe TRBD1 (6 bases). Germline assignment: CDR1 MDHEN and CDR2 SYDVKM. The CDR3 covers 12 residues. Trimming left V 6 bases short and J 7 bases short, with 12 bases between. CDR3 DNA sequence: TGTGCCAGCAGGCGGGACATCATTGAAGCTTTCTTT. Its protein is CASRRDIIEAFF.

The chain joins TRBV21-1 to TRBJ1-4; the table's D call of TRBD1 was not tested on the DNA. TRBV21-1 is annotated as a pseudogene. The CDR3 is 15 residues long. The CDR3 loop is CASSRDRDHNEKLFF. DNA of the CDR3: TGTGCCAGCAGCAGGGACAGGGATCATAATGAAAAACTGTTTTTT.

The chain couples TRBV29-1 to TRBJ1-4; 7 nucleotides align to TRBD1. CDR3 size: 14 residues. CDR1 SQVTM and CDR2 ANQGSEA come from the germline V gene. V gave up 8 bases and J gave up 4 bases; unmatched junction bases: 10. The CDR3 coding sequence is TGCAGCTTTCGGCGACAGGGAGGTAATGAAAAACTGTTTTTT. It specifies CSFRRQGGNEKLFF.

The genes are TRBV4-2 and TRBJ1-2; possible D gene TRBD1, 5 bases. Trimming left V 0 bases short and J 1 base short, with 12 bases between. Germline values: CDR1 LGHNA, CDR2 YNFKEQ. This CDR3 contains 16 residues. CDR3: CASSQETGLLNYGYTF. The CDR3 DNA reads TGTGCCAGCAGCCAAGAAACAGGCCTCCTTAACTATGGCTACACCTTC.